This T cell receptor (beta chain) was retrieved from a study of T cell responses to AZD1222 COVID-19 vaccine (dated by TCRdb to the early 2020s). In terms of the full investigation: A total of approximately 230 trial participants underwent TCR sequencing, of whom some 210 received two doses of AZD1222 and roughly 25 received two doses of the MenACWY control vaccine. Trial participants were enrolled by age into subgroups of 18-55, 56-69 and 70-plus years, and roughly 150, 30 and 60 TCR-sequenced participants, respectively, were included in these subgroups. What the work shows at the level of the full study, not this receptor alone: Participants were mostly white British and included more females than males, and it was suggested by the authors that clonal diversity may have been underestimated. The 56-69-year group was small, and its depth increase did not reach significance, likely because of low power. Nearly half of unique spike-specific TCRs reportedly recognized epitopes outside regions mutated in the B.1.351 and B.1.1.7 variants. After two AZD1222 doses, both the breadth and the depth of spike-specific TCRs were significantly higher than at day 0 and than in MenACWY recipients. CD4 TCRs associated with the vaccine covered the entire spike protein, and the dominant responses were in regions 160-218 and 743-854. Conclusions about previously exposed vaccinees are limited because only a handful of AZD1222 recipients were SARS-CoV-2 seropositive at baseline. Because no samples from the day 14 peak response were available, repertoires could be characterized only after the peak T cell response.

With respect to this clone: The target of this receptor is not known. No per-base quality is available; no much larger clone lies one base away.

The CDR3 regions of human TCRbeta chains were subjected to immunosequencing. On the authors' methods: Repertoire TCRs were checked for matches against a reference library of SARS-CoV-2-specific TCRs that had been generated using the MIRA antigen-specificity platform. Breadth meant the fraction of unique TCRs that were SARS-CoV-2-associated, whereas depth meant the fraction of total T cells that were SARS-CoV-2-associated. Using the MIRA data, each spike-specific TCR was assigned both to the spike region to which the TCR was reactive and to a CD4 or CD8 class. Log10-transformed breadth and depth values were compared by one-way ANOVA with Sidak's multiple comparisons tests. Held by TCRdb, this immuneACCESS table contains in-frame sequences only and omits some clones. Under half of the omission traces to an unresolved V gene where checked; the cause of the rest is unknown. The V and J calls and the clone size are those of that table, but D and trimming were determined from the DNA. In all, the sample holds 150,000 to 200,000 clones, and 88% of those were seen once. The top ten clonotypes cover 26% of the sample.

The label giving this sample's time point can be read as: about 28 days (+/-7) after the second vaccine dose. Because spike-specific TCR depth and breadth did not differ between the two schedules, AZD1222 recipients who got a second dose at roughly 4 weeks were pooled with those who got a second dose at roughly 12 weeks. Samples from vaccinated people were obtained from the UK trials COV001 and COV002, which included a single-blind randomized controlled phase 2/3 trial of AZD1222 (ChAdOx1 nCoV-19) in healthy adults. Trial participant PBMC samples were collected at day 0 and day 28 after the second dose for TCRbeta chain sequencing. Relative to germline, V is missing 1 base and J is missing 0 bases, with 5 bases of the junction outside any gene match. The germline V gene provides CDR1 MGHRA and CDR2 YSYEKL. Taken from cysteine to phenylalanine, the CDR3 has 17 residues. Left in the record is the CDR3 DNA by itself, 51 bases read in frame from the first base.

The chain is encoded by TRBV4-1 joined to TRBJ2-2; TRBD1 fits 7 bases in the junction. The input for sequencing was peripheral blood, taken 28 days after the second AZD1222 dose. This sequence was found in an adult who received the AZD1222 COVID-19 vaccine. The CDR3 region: CASSQGSGTANTGELFF. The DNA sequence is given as TGCGCCAGCAGCCAAGGTTCCGGGACAGCGAACACCGGGGAGCTGTTTTTT.